What follows is one T cell receptor beta chain and its context. The data were obtained in a study of control samples from healthy donors and cancer patients. The table came from immunoSEQ multiplex PCR; TCRdb's copy has only in-frame clones and leaves some out. This sample yields 100,000 to 150,000 clones, of which approximately 92% are seen a single time; more than 2% belongs to the top ten. The sequence was collected from a man between 18 and 35 years old in good health. Material: blood.

Here the CDR3 reads CASSQDLAGGRTDTQYF. As DNA, the CDR3 is TGTGCCAGCAGCCAAGATTTGGCGGGGGGCAGGACAGATACGCAGTATTTT. The chain couples TRBV3-1 (or the pseudogene TRBV3-2) to TRBJ2-3, with TRBD2 identical over 8 bases. J lost 3 bases, V lost 0 bases, and 8 bases had no gene match. This CDR3 is 17 amino acids long. Germline V lookup: CDR1 LGHDT, CDR2 YNNKEL (reference sequence).